This T cell receptor (beta chain) was captured by sequencing in a study of T cell changes during pregnancy in multiple sclerosis. Clones were read by immunoSEQ multiplex PCR, and TCRdb kept only the in-frame ones, dropping some. The sample lists about 84,000 clones; 94% were seen once. This specimen was peripheral blood, taken in the third trimester of pregnancy. This TCR was sampled from a female donor with multiple sclerosis, enrolled in a pregnancy study.

The DNA of the CDR3 is TGTGCCAGCAGTAGCGACAGGGACACTGAAGCTTTCTTT. It encodes CASSSDRDTEAFF. The V and J genes are TRBV6-6 and TRBJ1-1; 7 nucleotides match TRBD1. With V trimmed by 5 bases and J by 3 bases, 3 bases remained unmatched. The CDR3 consists of 13 residues. Germline V CDR1 and CDR2: MNHNY, SVGAGI (reference sequence).